This T cell receptor beta chain originates from a study of cytomegalovirus exposure and HLA in healthy donors. Study-wide context: A subsequent analysis stated that the 120 or so validation repertoires were run on the same platform as the roughly 670 first-cohort repertoires. Points from the study as a whole: The classifier, whose performance was assessed in both the original and validation cohorts, reportedly diagnosed cytomegalovirus status with high specificity and sensitivity. Rare TCR sequences dominated, though some public TCRs recurred in many donors. TCR beta chains numbering 164 were designated cytomegalovirus-associated.

The assay was immunoSEQ multiplex PCR, and TCRdb's table has in-frame clones only and misses some. The table shows over 85,000 clones, with roughly 95% occurring only once. On this clone itself: What it binds is unknown.

Unmatched junction bases numbered 9, after V lost 3 bases and J lost 7 bases. In germline, CDR1 is SGHNT, CDR2 YENEEA. The CDR3 consists of 16 residues. V gene TRBV11-3 combines with J gene TRBJ2-3; TRBD2 aligns across 11 bases. This TCR derives from a woman aged 18 to 35 in good health and CMV-seronegative. Sequences were obtained from PBMCs. CDR3 in DNA: TGTGCCAGCAGCTTCGAGGGGACTAGCGGAACCAATACGCAGTATTTT. It yields the protein CASSFEGTSGTNTQYF.